This TCR beta chain was captured by sequencing in a study of OX40 agonist ivuxolimab in advanced cancers. Turning to the study itself: There were three patients with partial responses, one having hepatocellular carcinoma and two cutaneous melanoma. Overall study results and limits: Clonal expansion from baseline to week 6 occurred in both CD4+ and CD8+ T cells. The antigen specificity of the peripheral T cells (those that were expanded) was not determined. Partly responding patients at 0.1-3.0 mg/kg showed some of the smallest clonal expansion.

The assay was immunoSEQ multiplex PCR, and TCRdb's table has in-frame clones only and misses some. This table has 80,000 to 95,000 clones, 70% to 90% appearing once. About this clone: The antigen remains undetermined.

The CDR3 has 15 amino acids. Trimming took off 0 bases at V and 2 bases at J, with 11 bases between the two ends. The germline V gene encodes CDR1 LGHNT and CDR2 FRNRAP. The receptor was derived from an adult with an advanced solid tumor such as melanoma, head and neck, liver or kidney cancer. The V and J genes are TRBV12-5 and TRBJ2-7; tentative D call: TRBD1 (6 bases). The sequenced sample was CD4+ or CD8+ T cells sorted from blood, obtained in a trial of the OX40 agonist ivuxolimab. CDR3 DNA: TGTGCTAGTGGTTTGGTACTTGGGGGCGCCTACGAGCAGTACTTC. Translation gives CASGLVLGGAYEQYF.